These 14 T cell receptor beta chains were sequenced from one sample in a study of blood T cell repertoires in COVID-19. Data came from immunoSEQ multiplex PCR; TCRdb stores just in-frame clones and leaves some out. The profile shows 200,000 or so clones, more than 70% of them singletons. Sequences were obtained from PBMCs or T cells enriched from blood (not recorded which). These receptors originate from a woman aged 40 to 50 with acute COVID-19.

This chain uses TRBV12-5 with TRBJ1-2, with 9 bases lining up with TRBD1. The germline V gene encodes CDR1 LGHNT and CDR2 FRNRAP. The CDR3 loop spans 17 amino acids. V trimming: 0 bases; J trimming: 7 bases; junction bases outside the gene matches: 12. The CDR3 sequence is CASGLVFQGQGIRGYTF. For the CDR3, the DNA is TGTGCTAGTGGTTTGGTATTTCAGGGACAGGGAATTCGTGGCTACACCTTC.

CDR3 nucleotides: TGTGCCAGCAGTTCGGGGACTCGGGGCTACACCTTC. Protein sequence: CASSSGTRGYTF. The chain uses TRBV27 and TRBJ1-2, with D perhaps TRBD1 (5 bases). Trimming pared 4 bases from V and 8 bases from J, leaving 11 bases between. This CDR3 contains 12 residues. The germline gives CDR1 MNHEY, CDR2 SMNVEV (reference sequence).

In DNA, the CDR3 is TGTGCCAGCGAAGTCGGACAGGGGAGCTACGAGCAGTACTTC. Residues: CASEVGQGSYEQYF. The chain links TRBV19 to TRBJ2-7, with TRBD1 identical over 9 bases. The CDR3 covers 14 residues. CDR1 is LNHDA, CDR2 SQIVND, per germline (reference sequence). Trimming removed 9 bases from V and 3 bases from J; junction bases left unmatched: 9. Drawing the rest from reference TRBV19 and TRBJ2-7, the complete variable domain is DGGITQSPKYLFRKEGQNVTLSCEQNLNHDAMYWYRQDPGQGLRLIYYSQIVNDFQKGDIAEGYSVSREKKESFPLTVTSAQKNPTAFYLCASEVGQGSYEQYFGPGTRLTVT.

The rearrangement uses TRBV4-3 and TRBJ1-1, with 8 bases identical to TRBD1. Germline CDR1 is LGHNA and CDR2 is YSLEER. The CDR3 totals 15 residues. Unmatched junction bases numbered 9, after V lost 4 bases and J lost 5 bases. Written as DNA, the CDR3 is TGCGCCAGCAGCCTCCTAGGACAGGGCACTACTGAAGCTTTCTTT. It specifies CASSLLGQGTTEAFF.

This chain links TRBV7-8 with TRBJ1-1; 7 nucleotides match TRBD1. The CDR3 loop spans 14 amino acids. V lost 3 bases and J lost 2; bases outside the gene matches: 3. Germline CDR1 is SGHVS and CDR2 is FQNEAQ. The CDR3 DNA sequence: TGTGCCAGCAGCTTGGACAGGCCCAACACTGAAGCTTTCTTT. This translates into CASSLDRPNTEAFF.

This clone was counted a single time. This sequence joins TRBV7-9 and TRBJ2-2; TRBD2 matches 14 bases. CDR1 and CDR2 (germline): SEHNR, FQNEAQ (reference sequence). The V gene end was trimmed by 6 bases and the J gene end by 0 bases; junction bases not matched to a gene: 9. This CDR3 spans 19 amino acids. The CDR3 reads CASSFAGLAGGSNTGELFF. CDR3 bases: TGTGCCAGCAGTTTCGCCGGACTAGCGGGAGGATCGAACACCGGGGAGCTGTTTTTT.

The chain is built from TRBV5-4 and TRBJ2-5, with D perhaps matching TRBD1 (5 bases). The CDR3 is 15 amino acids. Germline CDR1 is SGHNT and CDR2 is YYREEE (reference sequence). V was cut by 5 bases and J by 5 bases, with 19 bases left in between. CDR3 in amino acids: CASSLTSSRAETQYF. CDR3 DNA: TGTGCCAGCAGTTTAACCTCCTCCAGGGCGGAGACCCAGTACTTC.

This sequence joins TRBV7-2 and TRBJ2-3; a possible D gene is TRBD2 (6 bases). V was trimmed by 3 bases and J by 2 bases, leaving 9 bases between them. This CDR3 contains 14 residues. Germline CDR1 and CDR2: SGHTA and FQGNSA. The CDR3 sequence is CASSFGGNTDTQYF. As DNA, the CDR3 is TGTGCCAGCAGCTTTGGCGGGAACACAGATACGCAGTATTTT.

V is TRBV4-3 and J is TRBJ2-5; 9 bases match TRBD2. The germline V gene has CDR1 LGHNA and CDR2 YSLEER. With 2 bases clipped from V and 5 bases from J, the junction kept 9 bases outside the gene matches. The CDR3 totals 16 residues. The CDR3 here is CASSQSPSGIGETQYF. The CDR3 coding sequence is TGCGCCAGCAGCCAAAGTCCTAGCGGGATAGGGGAGACCCAGTACTTC.

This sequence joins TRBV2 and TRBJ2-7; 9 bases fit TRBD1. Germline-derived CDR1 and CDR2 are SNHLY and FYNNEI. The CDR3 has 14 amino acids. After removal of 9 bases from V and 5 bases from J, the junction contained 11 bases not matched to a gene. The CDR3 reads CASCYMTGGHEQYF. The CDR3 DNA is TGTGCCAGTTGTTATATGACAGGGGGACACGAGCAGTACTTC. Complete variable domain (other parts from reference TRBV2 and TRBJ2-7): EPEVTQTPSHQVTQMGQEVILRCVPISNHLYFYWYRQILGQKVEFLVSFYNNEISEKSEIFDDQFSVERPDGSNFTLKIRSTKLEDSAMYFCASCYMTGGHEQYFGPGTRLTVT.

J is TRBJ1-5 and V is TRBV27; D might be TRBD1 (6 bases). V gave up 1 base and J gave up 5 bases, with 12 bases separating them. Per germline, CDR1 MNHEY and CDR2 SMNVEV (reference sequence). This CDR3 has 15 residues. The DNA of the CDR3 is TGTGCCAGCAGTTTATGGTCTGGGGGCCATCAGCCCCAGCATTTT. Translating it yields CASSLWSGGHQPQHF.

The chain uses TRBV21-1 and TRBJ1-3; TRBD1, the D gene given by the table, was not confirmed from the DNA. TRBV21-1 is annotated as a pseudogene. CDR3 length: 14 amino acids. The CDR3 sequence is CASPQRGPGNTIYF. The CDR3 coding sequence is TGTGCCAGCCCCCAAAGGGGTCCTGGAAACACCATATATTTT.

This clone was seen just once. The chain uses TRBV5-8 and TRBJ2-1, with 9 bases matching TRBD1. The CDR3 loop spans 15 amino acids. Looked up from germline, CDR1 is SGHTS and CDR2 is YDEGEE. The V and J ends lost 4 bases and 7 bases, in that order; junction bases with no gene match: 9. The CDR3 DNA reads TGTGCCAGCAGCCCGAGGACGACAGGGGGAAATGAGCAGTTCTTC. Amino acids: CASSPRTTGGNEQFF. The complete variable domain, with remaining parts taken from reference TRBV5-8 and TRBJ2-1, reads EAGVTQSPTHLIKTRGQQATLRCSPISGHTSVYWYQQALGLGLQFLLWYDEGEERNRGNFPPRFSGRQFPNYSSELNVNALELEDSALYLCASSPRTTGGNEQFFGPGTRLTVL.

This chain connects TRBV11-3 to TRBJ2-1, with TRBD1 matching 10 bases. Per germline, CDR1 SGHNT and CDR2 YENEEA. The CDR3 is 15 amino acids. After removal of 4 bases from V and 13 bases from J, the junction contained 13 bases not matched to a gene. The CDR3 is CASSWDRGGREDQFF. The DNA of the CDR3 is TGTGCCAGCAGCTGGGACAGGGGTGGGCGGGAGGACCAGTTCTTC.